Listed below are T cell receptor beta chains from one sample, sequenced in a study of identical twins. Via MiXCR, TCRdb re-called the 5' RACE reads, giving one row per CDR3 protein. The sample shows 400,000 to 500,000 distinct CDR3 sequences, less than 20% of them seen only once. The sequenced material came from naive T cells sorted from blood. The receptors derive from a man aged 45-65 years in good health. Each CDR3 is given with its conserved first and last residue. A D gene is named only where the DNA matches it firmly. Size tells how often a clone was seen (once, few, many) or the class of an expanded clone, and some rows leave it out.

v_call	clone_size	j_call	d_call	cdr3_nt	cdr3_aa
TRBV24-1	few	TRBJ1-1	TRBD1	TGTGCCACCAGTGATCACCGGGACAGGGGAGCTTTCTTT	CATSDHRDRGAFF
TRBV6-2/TRBV6-3	-	TRBJ2-7	TRBD1	TGTGCCAGCAGTTGGACAGGGCTCTCCTACGAGCAGTACTTC	CASSWTGLSYEQYF
TRBV18	-	TRBJ2-1	-	TGTGCCAGCTCACCCACCAAACAGGGTTACAATGAGCAGTTCTTC	CASSPTKQGYNEQFF
TRBV7-9	many	TRBJ1-1	TRBD1	TGTGCCAGCGGGGGGACAGGCCTTACCACTGAAGCTTTCTTT	CASGGTGLTTEAFF
TRBV5-1	-	TRBJ2-7	-	TGCGCCAGCAGCACGGCGACAACCTCATTCGAGCAGTACTTC	CASSTATTSFEQYF
TRBV3-1	-	TRBJ2-7	TRBD1	TGTGCCAGCAGCGACCCGGGACAGGGGGGGTCCTACGAGCAGTACTTC	CASSDPGQGGSYEQYF
TRBV11-2	many	TRBJ2-3	-	TGTGCCAGCAGCTTAGCCTGGGGCACAGATACGCAGTATTTT	CASSLAWGTDTQYF
TRBV29-1	-	TRBJ2-2	TRBD1	TGCAGCGTTGCCGGGACAGGAACCGGGGAGCTGTTTTTT	CSVAGTGTGELFF
TRBV29-1	many	TRBJ2-5	TRBD2	TGCAGCGTAGAAGCGGGAGGGCCTTGGAAGACCCAGTACTTC	CSVEAGGPWKTQYF
TRBV7-6	-	TRBJ2-7	TRBD1	TGTGCCAGCAGCTTATACAACAGGGGGCACGAGCAGTACTTC	CASSLYNRGHEQYF
TRBV12-3/TRBV12-4	few	TRBJ2-7	TRBD2	TGTGCCAGCAGTTTAGAAGCGGGGGTCAGAACCTACGAGCAGTACTTC	CASSLEAGVRTYEQYF
TRBV4-2	-	TRBJ2-7	-	TGTGCCAGCAGCCAAGGGGACGGCTCCTACGAGCAGTACTTC	CASSQGDGSYEQYF
TRBV6-5	few	TRBJ1-4	-	TGTGCCAGCAGGGCAAATGAAAAACTGTTTTTT	CASRANEKLFF
TRBV10-3	few	TRBJ2-2	TRBD2	TGTGCCATCAGCCCCGGGACTACTCACACCGGGGAGCTGTTTTTT	CAISPGTTHTGELFF
TRBV12-3/TRBV12-4	few	TRBJ1-4	-	TGTGCCAGCCGCCCCCCGGATCCAGCGAATGAAAAACTGTTTTTT	CASRPPDPANEKLFF
TRBV4-1	-	TRBJ2-5	TRBD1	TGCGCCAGCAGCCAAGTTAGGGGGCGTGAGACCCAGTACTTC	CASSQVRGRETQYF
TRBV6-2/TRBV6-3	-	TRBJ1-3	-	TGTGCCAGCAGTTACGGGACGGGAACCTCGAGGAACACCATATATTTT	CASSYGTGTSRNTIYF
TRBV29-1	few	TRBJ2-2	TRBD2	TGCAGCGTTGTAATAGCGGGAGGGCCCACCGGGGAGCTGTTTTTT	CSVVIAGGPTGELFF
TRBV29-1	few	TRBJ2-3	-	TGCAGCGTACCCTCGGGGAACCGGGACTCCGGTAGCACAGATACGCAGTATTTT	CSVPSGNRDSGSTDTQYF
TRBV28	-	TRBJ1-1	-	TGTGCCAGCAGTTTTGCCTGGGGGTCTGGCACTGAAGCTTTCTTT	CASSFAWGSGTEAFF
TRBV9	few	TRBJ2-6	TRBD1	TGTGCCAGCAGCGCACAGGACAGGGCTGGGGCCAACGTCCTGACTTTC	CASSAQDRAGANVLTF
TRBV5-4	many	TRBJ2-5	-	TGTGCCAGCAGTCAGGGGTCCCAAGAGACCCAGTACTTC	CASSQGSQETQYF
TRBV7-2	-	TRBJ2-7	-	TGTGCCAGCAGCTCAGGATTCGTCGAGCAGTACTTC	CASSSGFVEQYF
TRBV15	few	TRBJ2-7	TRBD1	TGTGCCACCAGCGTCTACAGGGGGGCCTACGAGCAGTACTTC	CATSVYRGAYEQYF